This TCR beta chain was obtained from a study of cytotoxic CD8 clonotypes in ibrutinib-treated CLL. Turning to the study itself: Around 10 relapsed/refractory, more than 14 treatment-naive; around 18 IGHV unmutated. Study results and limitations: Sustained-remission and progressing patients diverged in sampling times. The clonality went up when patients responded to ibrutinib and dropped back toward baseline at progression.

A word on this clone: Antigen unknown.

Sequencing was performed with immunoSEQ multiplex PCR; in TCRdb, only in-frame clones are kept and a portion is missing. The sample records just over 200,000 clones, roughly three quarters being singletons. The receptor's source is a human donor with chronic lymphocytic leukemia. The sample here was PBMCs, taken after 12 months of ibrutinib treatment.

For the CDR3, the DNA is TGTGCCAGCAGTCACGACAGGGCTGGGGGAGAGACCCAGTACTTC. Its translation is CASSHDRAGGETQYF. This sequence joins TRBV6-5 and TRBJ2-5, with 7 nucleotides matching TRBD1. Looked up from germline, CDR1 is MNHEY and CDR2 is SVGAGI. CDR3 size: 15 residues. The V gene end was trimmed by 5 bases and the J gene end by 4 bases; junction bases not matched to a gene: 10.